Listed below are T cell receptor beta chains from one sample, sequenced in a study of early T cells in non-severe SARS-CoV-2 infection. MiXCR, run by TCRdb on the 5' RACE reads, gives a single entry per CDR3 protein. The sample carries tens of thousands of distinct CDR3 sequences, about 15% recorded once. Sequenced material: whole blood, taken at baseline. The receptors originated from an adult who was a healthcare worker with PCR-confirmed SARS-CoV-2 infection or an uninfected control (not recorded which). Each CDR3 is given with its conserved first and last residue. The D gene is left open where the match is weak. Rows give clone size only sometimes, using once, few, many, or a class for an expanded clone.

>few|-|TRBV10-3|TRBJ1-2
CAISWGVLRGYTF
TGTGCCATCAGCTGGGGAGTCTTAAGAGGCTACACCTTC
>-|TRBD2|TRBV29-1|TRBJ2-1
CSVHPLAGVDHNEQFF
TGCAGCGTCCACCCGCTAGCGGGAGTTGACCACAATGAGCAGTTCTTC
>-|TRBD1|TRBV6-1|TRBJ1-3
CASSGGGTGVGNTIYF
TGTGCCAGCAGTGGCGGAGGGACAGGGGTTGGAAACACCATATATTTT
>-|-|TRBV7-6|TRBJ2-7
CASSPMDSPTYEQYF
TGTGCCAGCAGCCCTATGGACAGCCCTACCTACGAGCAGTACTTC
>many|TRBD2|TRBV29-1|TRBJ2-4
CSVVGLAGPGENIQYF
TGCAGCGTTGTAGGACTAGCGGGCCCTGGGGAAAACATTCAGTACTTC
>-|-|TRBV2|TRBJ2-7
CASILERTSYEQYF
TGTGCCAGCATTCTCGAGCGGACCTCCTACGAGCAGTACTTC
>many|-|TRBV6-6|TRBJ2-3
CASSYSSGRQYF
TGTGCCAGCAGTTACTCAAGTGGTAGGCAGTATTTT
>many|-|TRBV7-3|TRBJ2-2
CASSFQGGTGELFF
TGTGCCAGCAGCTTCCAGGGGGGCACCGGGGAGCTGTTTTTT
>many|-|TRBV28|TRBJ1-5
CASRGVLNQPQHF
TGTGCCAGCAGGGGTGTCCTCAATCAGCCCCAGCATTTT
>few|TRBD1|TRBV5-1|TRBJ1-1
CASSSPGQGEAFF
TGCGCCAGCAGCTCCCCGGGACAGGGAGAAGCTTTCTTT
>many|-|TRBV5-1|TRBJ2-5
CASSLAVRQETQYF
TGCGCCAGCAGCTTGGCCGTTCGCCAAGAGACCCAGTACTTC
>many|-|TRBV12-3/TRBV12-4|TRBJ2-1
CASSLGGPYNEQFF
TGTGCCAGCAGTTTGGGTGGACCCTACAATGAGCAGTTCTTC
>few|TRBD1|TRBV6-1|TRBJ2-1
CASSGQGTYNEQFF
TGTGCCAGCAGCGGACAGGGAACCTACAATGAGCAGTTCTTC
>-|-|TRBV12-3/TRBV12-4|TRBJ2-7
CASSRTGPYEQYF
TGTGCCAGCAGTCGTACAGGACCCTACGAGCAGTACTTC
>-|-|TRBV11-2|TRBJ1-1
CASSPTAYTEAFF
TGTGCCAGCAGCCCGACAGCCTACACTGAAGCTTTCTTT
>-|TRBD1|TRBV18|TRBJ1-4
CASSPGTGPYEKLFF
TGTGCCAGCTCACCGGGGACAGGGCCCTATGAAAAACTGTTTTTT
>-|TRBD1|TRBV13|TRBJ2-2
CASSYYTGGAVSGELFF
TGTGCCAGCAGCTATTATACAGGGGGCGCGGTCAGCGGGGAGCTGTTTTTT
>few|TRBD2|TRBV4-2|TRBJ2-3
CASSPNGREQDTQYF
TGTGCCAGCAGCCCGAATGGGCGGGAGCAGGATACGCAGTATTTT
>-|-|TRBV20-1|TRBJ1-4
CSASRQAGEKLFF
TGCAGTGCTAGCCGTCAGGCCGGGGAAAAACTGTTTTTT
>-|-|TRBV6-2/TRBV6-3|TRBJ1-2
CASRPEGTPNYGYTF
TGTGCCAGCAGACCCGAGGGGACACCAAACTATGGCTACACCTTC
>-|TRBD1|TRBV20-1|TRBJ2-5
CSAPKQGVGETQYF
TGCAGTGCACCTAAACAGGGGGTCGGGGAGACCCAGTACTTC
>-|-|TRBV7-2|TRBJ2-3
CASSPYGGPPDTQYF
TGTGCCAGCAGCCCCTATGGGGGCCCCCCAGATACGCAGTATTTT
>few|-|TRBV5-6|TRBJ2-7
CASSLGAFENEQYF
TGTGCCAGCAGCTTGGGGGCGTTTGAAAACGAGCAGTACTTC
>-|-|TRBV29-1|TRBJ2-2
CSVGPGTGELFF
TGCAGCGTGGGACCCGGGACCGGGGAGCTGTTTTTT
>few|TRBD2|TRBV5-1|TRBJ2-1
CASSLGGLAGEQFF
TGCGCCAGCAGCTTGGGAGGACTAGCTGGGGAGCAGTTCTTC
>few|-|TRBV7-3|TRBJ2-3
CASSSTSRTDTQYF
TGTGCCAGCAGCTCTACTTCTAGAACAGATACGCAGTATTTT
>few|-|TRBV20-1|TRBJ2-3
CSASNLAESTDTQYF
TGCAGTGCTAGTAACCTGGCAGAGAGCACAGATACGCAGTATTTT
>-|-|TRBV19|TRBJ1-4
CASSWYINEKLFF
TGTGCCAGTAGCTGGTACATTAATGAAAAACTGTTTTTT
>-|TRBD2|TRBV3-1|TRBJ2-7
CASSHPGTRYYEQYF
TGTGCCAGCAGCCACCCCGGGACTAGATACTACGAGCAGTACTTC
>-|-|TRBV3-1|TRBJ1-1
CVSSRGDGEAFF
TGTGTCAGCAGCCGGGGGGACGGTGAAGCTTTCTTT
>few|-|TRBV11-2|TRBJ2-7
CASSLAAQDYEQYF
TGTGCCAGCAGCTTAGCGGCGCAGGACTACGAGCAGTACTTC
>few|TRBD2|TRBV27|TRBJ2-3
CASSPLAGRGTDTQYF
TGTGCCAGCAGTCCCTTAGCGGGAAGAGGCACAGATACGCAGTATTTT
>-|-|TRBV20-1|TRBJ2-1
CSARDLLHEQFF
TGCAGTGCTAGAGATCTTCTCCATGAGCAGTTCTTC
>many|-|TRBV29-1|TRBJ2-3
CSALVDTQYF
TGCAGCGCCCTCGTAGATACGCAGTATTTT
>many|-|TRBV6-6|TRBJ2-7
CASSPPGFYEQYF
TGTGCCAGCAGCCCCCCGGGTTTCTACGAGCAGTACTTC
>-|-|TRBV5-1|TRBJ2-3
CASSLDRTRGTDTQYF
TGCGCCAGCAGCCTTGACAGGACCCGAGGCACAGATACGCAGTATTTT
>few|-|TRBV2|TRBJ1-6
CASSPREANNSPLHF
TGTGCCAGCAGTCCAAGAGAAGCAAATAATTCACCCCTCCACTTT
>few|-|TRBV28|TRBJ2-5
CASSFLGGARRGTQYF
TGTGCCAGCAGTTTCCTGGGAGGGGCTCGCAGGGGGACCCAGTACTTC
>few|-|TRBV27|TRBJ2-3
CASSLGSASSGSQYF
TGTGCCAGCAGTTTGGGGTCCGCTAGCAGCGGCTCTCAGTATTTT
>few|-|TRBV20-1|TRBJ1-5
CSARDSANQPQHF
TGCAGTGCGAGGGACTCAGCAAATCAGCCCCAGCATTTT
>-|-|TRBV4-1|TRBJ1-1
CASSQAQVMNTEAFF
TGCGCCAGCAGCCAAGCGCAGGTAATGAACACTGAAGCTTTCTTT